The next 5 T cell receptor beta chains were all read from a single sample in a study of T-cell reconstitution after alpha-beta-depleted transplantation in children. This sample's TCRbeta library carried unique molecular identifier barcodes. Each CDR3 protein is one row after TCRdb ran MiXCR on the PCR reads. The table includes fewer than 550,000 distinct CDR3 sequences, over 9.5% detected once. Sequencing was performed on PBMCs, mostly from graft donor cells, taken 180 days after TCRalphabeta/CD19-depleted stem cell transplant. All receptors come from a female patient between 2 and 15 years old who had a stem cell transplant for aplastic anemia, so the T cells may come from the graft donor.

The CDR3 here is CATSEGASGVPYNEQFF. DNA for the CDR3: TGTGCCACCAGTGAGGGGGCTAGCGGTGTCCCATACAATGAGCAGTTCTTC. The gene calls are TRBV24-1 and TRBJ2-1, with D perhaps matching TRBD2 (7 bases). Trimming took off 4 bases at V and 4 bases at J, with 19 bases between the two ends. In germline, CDR1 is KGHDR, CDR2 SFDVKD. This CDR3 comprises 17 residues.

This clonotype has at least ten counts. The chain combines TRBV9 with TRBJ1-1; D possibly corresponds to TRBD1 (5 bases). Germline CDR1 is SGDLS and CDR2 is YYNGEE. The V and J ends lost 0 bases and 4 bases respectively, with 19 bases between them. The CDR3 is made up of 17 amino acids. This CDR3 reads CASSVETTLGVGTEAFF. CDR3 coding DNA: TGTGCCAGCAGCGTAGAAACGACTTTAGGGGTAGGCACTGAAGCTTTCTTT.

CDR3 coding DNA: TGTGCCAGCTGCCGGGACTCTAGCTCCTACAATGAGCAGTTCTTC. Its protein is CASCRDSSSYNEQFF. The gene calls are TRBV27 and TRBJ2-1; D is possibly TRBD2 (6 bases). V gave up 8 bases and J gave up 0 bases, with 14 bases separating them. The CDR3 sequence is 15 residues long. The germline V gene encodes CDR1 MNHEY and CDR2 SMNVEV (reference sequence).

This clonotype showed up just a few times. V is TRBV12-3 or TRBV12-4 and J is TRBJ2-7, with a tentative D call TRBD2 (5 bases). V lost 3 bases, J lost 0 bases, and 21 bases lay in between. This CDR3 comprises 18 residues. In DNA, the CDR3 is TGTGCCAGCAGTTTCTGGCGTCCCTTCATGGGGAGCTCCTACGAGCAGTACTTC. This codes for CASSFWRPFMGSSYEQYF.

The chain uses TRBV27 and TRBJ2-3, with 9 positions matching TRBD1. The ends lost 10 bases at V and 2 bases at J; junction bases unmatched: 7. CDR3 size: 14 residues. The germline CDR1 and CDR2 sequences are MNHEY and SMNVEV (reference sequence). The CDR3 here is CATGTGTFTDTQYF. The CDR3 region has the DNA TGTGCCACCGGGACAGGGACCTTCACAGATACGCAGTATTTT.